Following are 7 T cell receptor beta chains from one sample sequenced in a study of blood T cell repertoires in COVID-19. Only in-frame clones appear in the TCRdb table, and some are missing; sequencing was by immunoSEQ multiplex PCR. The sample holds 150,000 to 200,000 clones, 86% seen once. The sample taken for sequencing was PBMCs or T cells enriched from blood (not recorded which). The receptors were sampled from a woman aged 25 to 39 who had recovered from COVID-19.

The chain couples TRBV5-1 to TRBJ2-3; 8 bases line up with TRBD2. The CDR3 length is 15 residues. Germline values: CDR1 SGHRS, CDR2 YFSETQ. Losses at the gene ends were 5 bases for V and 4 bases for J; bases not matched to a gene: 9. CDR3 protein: CASREAGVVADTQYF. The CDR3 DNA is TGCGCCAGCAGAGAAGCGGGAGTTGTTGCAGATACGCAGTATTTT.

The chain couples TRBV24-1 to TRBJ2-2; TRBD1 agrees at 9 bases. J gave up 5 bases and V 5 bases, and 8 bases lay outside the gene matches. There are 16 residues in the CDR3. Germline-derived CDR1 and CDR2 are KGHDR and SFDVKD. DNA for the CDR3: TGTGCCACCAGTGCCCCGGGACAGGGATGGACCGGGGAGCTGTTTTTT. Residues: CATSAPGQGWTGELFF.

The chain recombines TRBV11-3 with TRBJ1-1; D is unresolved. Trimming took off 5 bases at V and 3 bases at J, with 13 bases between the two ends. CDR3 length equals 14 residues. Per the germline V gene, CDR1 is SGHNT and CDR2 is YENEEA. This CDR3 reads CASSQAGRDTEAFF. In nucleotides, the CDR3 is TGTGCCAGCAGCCAGGCGGGGAGAGACACTGAAGCTTTCTTT.

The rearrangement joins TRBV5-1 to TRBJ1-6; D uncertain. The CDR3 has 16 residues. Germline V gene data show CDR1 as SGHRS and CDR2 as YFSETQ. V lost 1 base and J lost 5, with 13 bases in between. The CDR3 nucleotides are TGCGCCAGCAGCTTGAGTCCTGGAGATAATAATTCACCCCTCCACTTT. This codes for CASSLSPGDNNSPLHF.

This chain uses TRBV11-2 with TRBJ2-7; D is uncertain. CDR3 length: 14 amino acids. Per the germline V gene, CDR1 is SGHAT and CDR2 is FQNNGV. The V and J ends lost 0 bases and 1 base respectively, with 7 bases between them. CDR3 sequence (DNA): TGTGCCAGCAGCTTAGAAAGACAATCCTACGAGCAGTACTTC. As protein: CASSLERQSYEQYF.

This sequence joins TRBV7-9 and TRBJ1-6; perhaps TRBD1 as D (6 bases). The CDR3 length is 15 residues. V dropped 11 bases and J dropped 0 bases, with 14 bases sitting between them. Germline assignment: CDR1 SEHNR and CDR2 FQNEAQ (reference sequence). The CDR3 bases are TGTGCCCGACGGGACACAAGCTCCTATAATTCACCCCTCCACTTT. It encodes CARRDTSSYNSPLHF.

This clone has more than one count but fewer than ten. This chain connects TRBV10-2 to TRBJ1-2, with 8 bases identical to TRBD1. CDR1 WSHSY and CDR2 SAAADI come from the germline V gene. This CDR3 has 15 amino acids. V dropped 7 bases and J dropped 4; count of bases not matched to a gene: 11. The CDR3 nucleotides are TGCGCCAGCATGGACAGGGAACGCTTAGCCTATGGCTACACCTTC. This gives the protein CASMDRERLAYGYTF.